This T cell receptor (beta chain) came from a study of blood T cell repertoires in COVID-19. Study information: COVID-19 samples from acute and convalescent phases originated in the United States, Italy and Spain. Sample material is recorded as cDNA or gDNA derived from T cells, B-cell-depleted T cells, or PBMCs.

Per the study methods: Reference gene primers were amplified, and this amplification served to estimate nucleated cell counts. Sequencing used immunoSEQ multiplex PCR; TCRdb keeps in-frame clones, though not all of them. The V and J calls and clone size come from that table; D and trimming were worked out from the DNA. The data show about 130,000 clones, 90% to 95% seen once. Unmatched junction bases numbered 6, after V lost 0 bases and J lost 1 base. In germline, CDR1 is SGDLS, CDR2 YYNGEE. The length of the CDR3 is 18 residues. Followed over time, Seattle patients had been enrolled while infection was active.

The specimen sequenced was peripheral blood. The chain uses TRBV9 and TRBJ2-3, with TRBD2 matching over 12 bases. This clonotype was obtained from a man in his fifties with COVID-19, enrolled during active disease. The CDR3 DNA reads TGTGCCAGCAGCGTAGGGCTAGCGGGAGGGCCGGGCACAGATACGCAGTATTTT. It codes for CASSVGLAGGPGTDTQYF.